This TCR beta chain comes out of a study of blood T cell repertoires in COVID-19. About the research overall: COVID-19 samples, acute and convalescent, were from the United States, Italy and Spain. T cells, B-cell-depleted T cells, or PBMCs provided the cDNA or gDNA that served as material.

The CDR3 contains 12 residues. Trimming left V 11 bases short and J 1 base short, with 11 bases between. Germline loops: CDR1 KGHDR, CDR2 SFDVKD. TCRdb's table, derived via immunoSEQ multiplex PCR, lists solely in-frame clones and lacks some. The sample consists of approximately 92,000 clones, 85% of them appearing once. This TCR was recovered from a man aged 45 to 65 with acute or convalescent COVID-19. Sequences were obtained from peripheral blood. The rearrangement links TRBV24-1 to TRBJ2-7, with D possibly matching TRBD1 (5 bases). This CDR3 reads CAIRTGSYEQYF. CDR3 bases: TGTGCCATCAGAACAGGTTCCTACGAGCAGTACTTC.